This TCR beta chain was retrieved from a study of blood T cells in healthy people across ages (dated by TCRdb to between 2015 and 2017). In terms of the full investigation: In model experiments, template switching captured about one uniquely barcoded TCR beta cDNA molecule for every two T cells. Using deep sequencing normalized with unique cDNA molecular identifiers, the study measured how TCR beta repertoire diversity changes with age. The donors were split into four age groups: young (average 16 years), middle-aged (39), aged (62) and long-lived (roughly 86). To avoid experimental bias, donors of different ages were randomly spread across the sequencing lanes. The study analyzed two additional independent replicas of 1 million unique cDNA reads from the same blood draw for two donors, one aged 18 to 30 and one aged 80 or older.

Systemically healthy Caucasian individuals from Russia, some 36 in total and aged about 6 to 100 years, were included as donors. Around 9.7 milliliters of peripheral blood were collected from each donor into EDTA-treated Vacutainer tubes. Ficoll-Paque density-gradient centrifugation was used to isolate PBMCs, with at least 7 million per sample. Trizol reagent was used to extract total RNA from PBMCs, with at least 6 micrograms per sample. For every donor, an aliquot of PBMCs went through flow cytometry to measure the percentages of naive CD45RAhigh/CD27high T cells. Receptors were amplified or captured by 5' RACE. Sequencing relied on an Illumina HiSeq 2500. The second PCR ran for roughly 7 to 12 cycles and used a J-beta primer mix along with a sample-barcoded 5' primer. A unique molecular identifier was introduced onto each TCR beta cDNA molecule by a template-switch 5' adaptor carrying 12 random nucleotides. Each sample yielded at least 2.5 million CDR3-containing paired-end reads. First-strand cDNA was synthesized from all RNA with the Mint cDNA synthesis kit, primed by a TRBC-specific oligonucleotide. Following uracil-DNA glycosylase treatment, all cDNA underwent a first 18-cycle PCR with the universal primers M1SS and BC2_uni_R. Per the source publication's procedure: For normalization, 1 million high-quality reads, each with a distinct molecular identifier, were randomly selected from each sample. Instead of being binned into consensus sequences, reads with shared molecular identifiers were discarded. MiTCR, run with a Q25 quality threshold and the strictest error-elimination algorithm, handled CDR3 identification, clonotype clustering and error correction. A nonparametric unseen species model using Euler transformation provided a lower-bound estimate of total TCR beta diversity. TCRdb reran the public reads through fastp at Q25 and MiXCR, keeping productive beta chains. Duplicate CDR3 protein sequences are folded into a single record with the most common DNA and genes. The V and J calls come from TCRdb's annotation, not from the publication. The sample table records around 790,000 distinct CDR3 sequences; more than 40% of these occur just once. Jointly, the top ten make up about a fifth of the sample.

CDR1 DFQATT and CDR2 SNEGSKA were looked up in the germline V gene (reference sequence). Here V drops 4 bases and J drops 4 bases, and the junction holds 12 bases not matched to any gene. From the cysteine up to the phenylalanine, the CDR3 has a length of 15 residues. Of all the DNA, just the CDR3 is kept, 45 bases in frame from base 1. General conclusions and limits of the study: Donor CMV infection status was unknown, potentially confounding age-related changes in expanded clonotypes. There was a strong correlation between observed TCR beta diversity and the percentage of naive T cells measured by flow cytometry. Estimates of total diversity based on one million sequenced T cells were considered lower bounds and underestimates. The long-lived group showed more naive CD4+ T cells, fewer expanded clones and increased TCR diversity than the aged group, suggesting age selection. Bulk unsorted PBMC profiling prevented conclusive comparison of naive and antigen-experienced compartments. Observed TCR beta diversity per million T cells fell roughly linearly with age, and a significant reduction was already apparent by age around 44.

With respect to this clonotype: Its antigen specificity is not known. No per-base quality is available; no much larger clone lies one base away.

The chain is made from TRBV20-1 and TRBJ2-5; the central 7 bases match TRBD1. Sequencing used blood. The TCR sequence derives from a man in his 60s in good health. The CDR3: CSAIRPGQIRETQYF. The base sequence is TGCAGTGCTATCCGACCGGGACAGATTAGAGAGACCCAGTACTTC.